A selection of T cell receptor beta chains follows, all from one sample in a study of T cell repertoires in cytomegalovirus infection. TCRdb fed the reads into MiXCR, producing one record per CDR3 protein. The sample holds about 530,000 distinct CDR3 sequences, about 30% seen once. The sequencing input was PBMCs. These receptors were taken from a human donor in good health (CMV status not recorded). Some clones in this sample may be carry-over from other donors' samples. Both conserved end residues are part of each CDR3. The D gene is left open where the match is weak. Clone size, where shown, is once, few, many, or a class for clones that have expanded.

d_call clone_size j_call v_call cdr3_nt cdr3_aa
- - TRBJ2-1 TRBV5-6 TGTGCCAGCCGGGCGGTAACCCACAATGAGCAGTTCTTC CASRAVTHNEQFF
TRBD2 - TRBJ2-6 TRBV11-3 TGTGCCAGCAGCTCCTCCGGGACTAGCTCCTCTGGGGCCAACGTCCTGACTTTC CASSSSGTSSSGANVLTF
- few TRBJ1-2 TRBV12-3/TRBV12-4 TGTGCCAGCAGCGAGGCTATAGCTAACTATGGCTACACCTTC CASSEAIANYGYTF
TRBD1 - TRBJ1-2 TRBV19 TGTGCCAGTAGTCCCTTCGACAGGGCAGGCGGCTACACCTTC CASSPFDRAGGYTF
- few TRBJ1-1 TRBV19 TGTGCCAGTAGTATAGGCCGGGTATCCGAAGCTTTCTTT CASSIGRVSEAFF
- few TRBJ1-4 TRBV28 TGTGCCAGCTGCCAGGGGCGGGAAAAACTGTTTTTT CASCQGREKLFF
TRBD1 many TRBJ2-7 TRBV7-2 TGTGCCAGCAGCTACGGAGCCGGGACAGGGGGCAGTTACGAGCAGTACTTC CASSYGAGTGGSYEQYF
TRBD1 many TRBJ2-3 TRBV7-8 TGTGCCAGCAGCTTAGCGGTGTTGGGACAGGGGAACACAGATACGCAGTATTTT CASSLAVLGQGNTDTQYF
- - TRBJ1-4 TRBV29-1 TGCAGCGTTGACGGGTCCGATAATGAAAAACTGTTTTTT CSVDGSDNEKLFF
- - TRBJ1-5 TRBV6-1 TGTGCCAGCAGTGAAGTCCGTACGGGGCCCCAGCATTTT CASSEVRTGPQHF
- few TRBJ1-2 TRBV7-3 TGTGCCAGCAGCTTTGGGGACTATGGCTACACCTTC CASSFGDYGYTF
- - TRBJ1-1 TRBV6-6 TGTGCCAGCATCGAATACCCCACTGAAGCTTTCTTT CASIEYPTEAFF
- - TRBJ1-5 TRBV20-1 TGCAGTGCCCTACAGGGAGCTAGCAATCAGCCCCAGCATTTT CSALQGASNQPQHF
TRBD1 - TRBJ1-1 TRBV2 TGTGCCAGCACCGGGGACAGGGACACTGAAGCTTTCTTT CASTGDRDTEAFF
- many TRBJ1-5 TRBV7-2 TGTGCCAGCAGCTTAGCGGACACGGGTCAGCCCCAGCATTTT CASSLADTGQPQHF
TRBD1 many TRBJ1-2 TRBV6-1 TGTGCCAGCAGTGAAGGACAGGGGGCGTGGGGCTACACCTTC CASSEGQGAWGYTF
TRBD2 - TRBJ2-5 TRBV5-8 TGTGCCAGCAGCTTGGCGGCGGGAGGGTCTCTGGAGACCCAGTACTTC CASSLAAGGSLETQYF
- - TRBJ1-4 TRBV11-2 TGTGCCAGCAGCTTTACGGTTGAAAAACTGTTTTTT CASSFTVEKLFF
- many TRBJ2-7 TRBV7-9 TGTGCCAGCAGCTTAGGGGGCGTGAGTTCGGACGAGCAGTACTTC CASSLGGVSSDEQYF
TRBD1 few TRBJ1-5 TRBV20-1 TGCAGTGCTAGAAGACCGGGACAGGGGGCTGGCAATCAGCCCCAGCATTTT CSARRPGQGAGNQPQHF
TRBD2 - TRBJ2-1 TRBV6-5 TGTGCCAGCAGCCAGCGGGAGGGCCGAGAGCAGTTCTTC CASSQREGREQFF
- many TRBJ1-2 TRBV7-2 TGTGCCAGCAGCTCTCCCGGGTCAGGGGTCTATGGCTACACCTTC CASSSPGSGVYGYTF
- few TRBJ1-1 TRBV6-2/TRBV6-3 TGTGCCAGCATGTCTTCACTCGGCCGACCGGGTACTGAAGCTTTCTTT CASMSSLGRPGTEAFF
- many TRBJ1-4 TRBV7-2 TGTGCCAGCAGCGCGCCCGCGGCTAATGAAAAACTGTTTTTT CASSAPAANEKLFF
- few TRBJ1-2 TRBV11-2 TGTGCCAGCAGCTTAGAGTACAGGGCTAACTATGGCTACACCTTC CASSLEYRANYGYTF
- - TRBJ1-4 TRBV14 TGTGCCAGCAGCCGGCACGGGGTGACTAATGAAAAACTGTTTTTT CASSRHGVTNEKLFF
- - TRBJ1-5 TRBV28 TGTGCCAGCAGTTCCCCACCGGGCTATCAGCCCCAGCATTTT CASSSPPGYQPQHF
TRBD1 few TRBJ2-5 TRBV7-2 TGTGCCAGCAGCAAGGGACAGGGGGCGGAGACCCAGTACTTC CASSKGQGAETQYF
- - TRBJ2-1 TRBV29-1 TGCAGCGTTGAGCCGGGACTCTCGGGGCAGTTCTTC CSVEPGLSGQFF
- - TRBJ2-7 TRBV6-8 TGTGCCAGCACCCCACAAAGATTTTCCTACGAGCAGTACTTC CASTPQRFSYEQYF
- few TRBJ2-5 TRBV27 TGTGCCAGCAGTTTATATCCCACCAGGGAGACCCAGTACTTC CASSLYPTRETQYF
- few TRBJ2-3 TRBV5-1 TGCGCCAGCAGCTTGCCCGGGACGGTGGTGGATACGCAGTATTTT CASSLPGTVVDTQYF
TRBD2 - TRBJ2-1 TRBV15 TGTGCCACCAGCAGAGATAAGGCGGGAGCGGTCTACAATGAGCAGTTCTTC CATSRDKAGAVYNEQFF
TRBD2 many TRBJ2-1 TRBV6-2/TRBV6-3 TGTGCCAGCAGTTACGATTTTGGCGGGAGGGTAGAGCAGTTCTTC CASSYDFGGRVEQFF
- few TRBJ1-1 TRBV28 TGTGCCAGCAGGGCTCCGGGACCGGTCATAAAAGCTTTCTTT CASRAPGPVIKAFF
- many TRBJ2-5 TRBV7-2 TGTGCCAGCAGCCTGTTCGCTCCCCAAGAGACCCAGTACTTC CASSLFAPQETQYF
- few TRBJ2-7 TRBV28 TGTGCCAGCAGTTCATCAAACTACGAGCAGTACTTC CASSSSNYEQYF
- many TRBJ2-1 TRBV7-6 TGTGCCAGCAGCTTACTGGGGGGGGGGCAGCAGTTCTTC CASSLLGGGQQFF
TRBD1 many TRBJ2-6 TRBV6-1 TGTGCCAGCACCAAGACAGGGGGCGTCTCTCGGGCCAACGTCCTGACTTTC CASTKTGGVSRANVLTF
- few TRBJ1-1 TRBV15 TGTGCCACCAGCAGAAATTTACAGGTGGGGGGTGAAGCTTTCTTT CATSRNLQVGGEAFF
- - TRBJ1-4 TRBV19 - CASTSGQGTGEKLFF
TRBD1 few TRBJ1-1 TRBV7-2 TGTGCCAGCAGCTTAAGACAGGGGGCGAATACTGAAGCTTTCTTT CASSLRQGANTEAFF
TRBD1 many TRBJ2-7 TRBV7-2 TGTGCCAGCAGCCCTCGACAGGGGCTCTCCTACGAGCAGTACTTC CASSPRQGLSYEQYF